This entry concerns a single T cell receptor beta chain. Profiling relied on immunoSEQ multiplex PCR, and the TCRdb table lists in-frame clones only, not all of them. The sample includes around 2,000,000 clones, 85% to 95% of them seen just once. CDR1 and CDR2 (germline): LNHDA, SQIVND (reference sequence). This CDR3 contains 13 residues. The junction had 8 bases not matched to a gene; V was cut back by 10 bases and J by 5 bases. This record belongs to a study of shared clonotypes between healthy human individuals. This chain connects TRBV19 to TRBJ2-5; 9 bases are a match to TRBD1. Sequencing was performed on naive CD4+ T cells sorted from blood. The subset here: CD45RA+ positively selected. The receptor comes from a man younger than 35 in good health. Here the CDR3 reads CATKKTGGETQYF. The CDR3 bases are TGTGCCACAAAAAAGACAGGGGGTGAGACCCAGTACTTC.